What follows are 7 T cell receptor beta chains derived from one specimen sequenced in a study of cytomegalovirus exposure and HLA in healthy donors. Primers for the PCR totalled 60 Vbeta and 13 Jbeta. Measured with immunoSEQ multiplex PCR; TCRdb has only the in-frame clones, and not every one. The table includes approximately 220,000 clones, around 79% detected once. The sequenced material came from PBMCs. The receptor set was obtained from a girl aged 2 to 10 in good health and CMV-seronegative.

This clone was seen more than once but under ten times. The chain joins TRBV25-1 to TRBJ1-6; D remains ambiguous. Trimming took off 1 base at V and 7 bases at J, with 5 bases between the two ends. CDR3 length: 13 amino acids. From germline, CDR1 is MGHDK and CDR2 SYGVNS. CDR3 sequence: CASSESENSPLHF. The CDR3 DNA is TGTGCCAGCAGTGAATCGGAGAATTCACCCCTCCACTTT.

A few counts support this clone. V gene TRBV7-6 combines with J gene TRBJ2-1; the D gene is possibly TRBD1 (5 bases). The ends were cut back, 5 bases at V and 10 bases at J, with 21 bases in the middle. Germline V CDR1 and CDR2: SGHVS, FNYEAQ. The CDR3 spans 15 residues. The CDR3 DNA reads as TGTGCCAGCAGCCACGATGACCAGGGTCTACGGGAGCAGTTCTTC. This encodes CASSHDDQGLREQFF. The full variable domain, completed using reference TRBV7-6 and TRBJ2-1, is GAGVSQSPRYKVTKRGQDVALRCDPISGHVSLYWYRQALGQGPEFLTYFNYEAQQDKSGLPNDRFSAERPEGSISTLTIQRTEQRDSAMYRCASSHDDQGLREQFFGPGTRLTVL.

This chain uses TRBV6-5 with TRBJ2-1, with D possibly matching TRBD2 (5 bases). Germline V gene sequence: CDR1 MNHEY, CDR2 SVGAGI. The germline V and J ends were trimmed by 2 bases and 9 bases, with 11 bases remaining between them. There are 13 residues in the CDR3. CDR3 region: CASSYRQGGEQFF. The CDR3 nucleotides are TGTGCCAGCAGTTACCGTCAAGGAGGTGAGCAGTTCTTC.

The count of this clone is one. V is TRBV29-1 and J is TRBJ2-5; 8 bases line up with TRBD2. The J call may be mistaken, given a closer DNA end match to TRBJ2-7. In germline, CDR1 is SQVTM, CDR2 ANQGSEA. The CDR3 is 13 residues long. CDR3 coding DNA: TGCAGCGCTCGGACTAGCTTTGACTACGAGCAGTACTTC. This sequence encodes CSARTSFDYEQYF.

The chain combines TRBV14 with TRBJ2-2, with D uncertain. V lost 1 base and J lost 0, with 6 bases in between. The germline V gene has CDR1 SGHDN and CDR2 FVKESK. This CDR3 has 15 residues. CDR3 in DNA: TGTGCCAGCAGCCAAGGGGCAACGAACACCGGGGAGCTGTTTTTT. Protein: CASSQGATNTGELFF.

V is TRBV5-1 and J is TRBJ2-7; tentative D call: TRBD1 (5 bases). Germline V gives CDR1 SGHRS, CDR2 YFSETQ. Between the trimmed V and J ends, which lost 0 bases and 3 bases, there was a span of 22 bases. The CDR3 consists of 18 residues. The chain's CDR3 is CASSLATGSQGFIYEQYF. The CDR3 nucleotides read TGCGCCAGCAGCTTGGCTACTGGAAGCCAGGGATTCATCTACGAGCAGTACTTC. Drawing the rest from reference TRBV5-1 and TRBJ2-7, the complete variable domain is KAGVTQTPRYLIKTRGQQVTLSCSPISGHRSVSWYQQTPGQGLQFLFEYFSETQRNKGNFPGRFSGRQFSNSRSEMNVSTLELGDSALYLCASSLATGSQGFIYEQYFGPGTRLTVT.

This clone has more than one count but fewer than ten. This chain uses TRBV10-3 with TRBJ2-2; D remains unclear. Germline V gene lookup returns CDR1 ENHRY and CDR2 SYGVKD. The CDR3 runs to 13 residues. Trimming removed 3 bases at V and 0 bases at J, with 2 bases between. The CDR3 is CAISDTNTGELFF. Here the CDR3 DNA reads TGTGCCATCAGTGACACGAACACCGGGGAGCTGTTTTTT.